One sample yielded the 32 T cell receptor beta chains listed below, sequenced in a study of blood T cell repertoires in COVID-19. Assay: immunoSEQ multiplex PCR; the TCRdb copy retains only in-frame clones and omits some. The sample has roughly 200,000 clones, around 87% seen once. Sample: peripheral blood. The source is a man aged 55-75 years who had recovered from COVID-19.

This sequence joins TRBV9 and TRBJ2-1; tentative D call: TRBD1 (6 bases). The CDR3 contains 14 residues. The V and J ends lost 0 bases and 10 bases respectively, with 14 bases between them. CDR1 and CDR2 from the germline V gene are SGDLS and YYNGEE. CDR3 residues: CASSVVAGAGEQFF. CDR3 DNA sequence: TGTGCCAGCAGCGTAGTAGCAGGGGCCGGGGAGCAGTTCTTC.

The chain is built from TRBV15 and TRBJ2-1, with D possibly TRBD1 on 5 matching bases. Looked up from germline, CDR1 is LNHNV and CDR2 is YYDKDF (reference sequence). The V gene lost 0 bases and the J gene lost 7 bases, with 10 bases spanning the gap. The CDR3 is made up of 14 amino acids. CDR3 sequence: CATSRDPTANEQFF. The CDR3 DNA reads as TGTGCCACCAGCAGAGACCCGACAGCGAATGAGCAGTTCTTC.

V usage is TRBV11-2 and J usage is TRBJ2-6, with TRBD1 matching 8 bases. The CDR3 runs to 18 residues. The V and J ends lost 2 bases and 4 bases, in that order; junction bases with no gene match: 10. The germline V gene has CDR1 SGHAT and CDR2 FQNNGV. CDR3 in amino acids: CASSLYGQGALGANVLTF. The CDR3 region has the DNA TGTGCCAGCAGCTTATACGGACAGGGTGCGCTAGGGGCCAACGTCCTGACTTTC.

This clone was counted a single time. V and J are TRBV7-9 and TRBJ1-1, with D possibly TRBD1 on 5 matching bases. Germline-derived CDR1 and CDR2 are SEHNR and FQNEAQ (reference sequence). The V and J ends lost 5 bases and 0 bases respectively, with 16 bases between them. The CDR3 runs 16 residues. The CDR3 reads CASSHLNRGMNTEAFF. The CDR3 coding sequence is TGTGCCAGCAGCCACCTTAATAGGGGAATGAACACTGAAGCTTTCTTT.

V usage is TRBV2 and J usage is TRBJ1-5, with 11 bases lining up with TRBD1. This CDR3 is built from 15 residues. The V gene end was trimmed by 5 bases and the J gene end by 4 bases; junction bases not matched to a gene: 4. Germline CDR1 is SNHLY and CDR2 is FYNNEI. CDR3 amino acids: CASSRTGGDNQPQHF. The CDR3 nucleotides are TGTGCCAGCAGTCGGACAGGGGGCGATAATCAGCCCCAGCATTTT.

This CDR3 is CATSDYRDRVKTQYF. The DNA of the CDR3 is TGTGCCACCAGTGATTATAGGGACAGGGTAAAGACCCAGTACTTC. This chain connects TRBV24-1 to TRBJ2-5; 9 nucleotides agree with TRBD1. The CDR3 is 15 amino acids. The V gene end was trimmed by 2 bases and the J gene end by 6 bases; junction bases not matched to a gene: 6. The germline CDR1 and CDR2 sequences are KGHDR and SFDVKD.

The chain carries TRBV28 and TRBJ2-7; D may be TRBD2 (5 bases). The CDR3 consists of 15 residues. The ends were cut back, 1 base at V and 0 bases at J, with 10 bases in the middle. CDR1 and CDR2 from the germline V gene are MDHEN and SYDVKM. The CDR3 DNA reads TGTGCCAGCAGTTTATTCGGCGGGCCCTCCTACGAGCAGTACTTC. The encoded protein is CASSLFGGPSYEQYF.

This sequence joins TRBV7-8 and TRBJ1-5; D remains unclear. This CDR3 has 15 residues. The V end lost 5 bases, the J end lost 9 bases, and 20 bases lay between the germline ends. Germline assignment: CDR1 SGHVS and CDR2 FQNEAQ. In DNA form, the CDR3 reads TGTGCCAGCAGCCAAGCGGAGTATTCTACGCGGCCCCAGCATTTT. It encodes CASSQAEYSTRPQHF.

Here the CDR3 reads CASSQDLTGREQYF. Here the CDR3 DNA reads TGTGCCAGCAGCCAAGATCTGACAGGTCGTGAGCAGTACTTC. This chain connects TRBV3-1 (or the pseudogene TRBV3-2) to TRBJ2-7, with D tentatively TRBD1 (6 bases). The CDR3 covers 14 residues. Between the trimmed V and J ends, which lost 0 bases and 7 bases, there was a span of 13 bases. The germline CDR1 and CDR2 sequences are LGHDT and YNNKEL (reference sequence).

The genes are TRBV7-3 and TRBJ1-2; TRBD1 matches at 7 bases. V shed 1 base and J 0 bases; nucleotides not matched to a gene: 5. The germline CDR1 and CDR2 sequences are SGHTA and FQGTGA. The CDR3 extends over 16 amino acids. The CDR3: CASSLRARGANYGYTF. CDR3 DNA: TGTGCCAGCAGCTTAAGGGCCAGGGGGGCTAACTATGGCTACACCTTC. The whole variable domain, filled in from reference TRBV7-3 and TRBJ1-2, reads GAGVSQTPSNKVTEKGKYVELRCDPISGHTALYWYRQSLGQGPEFLIYFQGTGAADDSGLPNDRFFAVRPEGSVSTLKIQRTERGDSAVYLCASSLRARGANYGYTFGSGTRLTVV.

V gene TRBV14 combines with J gene TRBJ2-7; tentative D call: TRBD2 (6 bases). Germline V gene data show CDR1 as SGHDN and CDR2 as FVKESK. V lost 4 bases, J lost 3 bases, and 13 bases lay in between. The CDR3 is 14 amino acids. Here the CDR3 reads CASSRAGNNYEQYF. The CDR3 bases are TGTGCCAGCAGCCGTGCGGGGAACAACTACGAGCAGTACTTC.

This chain uses TRBV5-1 with TRBJ1-2; D uncertain. Trimming shortened V by 4 bases and J by 4 bases, and 17 bases separated the two germline ends. The V gene's germline CDR1 is SGHRS and CDR2 YFSETQ. The CDR3 loop spans 15 amino acids. CDR3 in amino acids: CASSPSQVLTYGYTF. CDR3 bases: TGCGCCAGCAGCCCCTCGCAGGTGCTCACCTATGGCTACACCTTC. The variable domain in full, completed from reference TRBV5-1 and TRBJ1-2, reads KAGVTQTPRYLIKTRGQQVTLSCSPISGHRSVSWYQQTPGQGLQFLFEYFSETQRNKGNFPGRFSGRQFSNSRSEMNVSTLELGDSALYLCASSPSQVLTYGYTFGSGTRLTVV.

The genes are TRBV6-1 and TRBJ2-5; D gene ambiguous. The germline CDR1 and CDR2 sequences are MNHNS and SASEGT. This CDR3 region has 13 residues. The V gene lost 1 base and the J gene lost 7 bases, with 10 bases spanning the gap. CDR3 DNA sequence: TGTGCCAGCAGTGAAGATGTAAGCGCGACCCAGTACTTC. Translated, it gives CASSEDVSATQYF.

The chain carries TRBV28 and TRBJ1-6, with 7 bases lining up with TRBD1. CDR1 and CDR2 from the germline V gene are MDHEN and SYDVKM. This CDR3 has 16 residues. The V gene end was trimmed by 6 bases and the J gene end by 5 bases; junction bases not matched to a gene: 10. The CDR3 protein is CASSPYGQADNSPLHF. DNA for the CDR3: TGTGCCAGCAGCCCGTACGGACAGGCTGATAATTCACCCCTCCACTTT.

Written as DNA, the CDR3 is TGTGCCAGTAGTATACAGGGGAGGACCCAGTACTTC. Translating gives CASSIQGRTQYF. The chain is built from TRBV19 and TRBJ2-5, with D perhaps matching TRBD1 (6 bases). Trimming removed 2 bases from V and 7 bases from J, with 8 bases in between. The CDR3 runs 12 residues. Germline V gene data show CDR1 as LNHDA and CDR2 as SQIVND (reference sequence).

V and J are TRBV6-5 and TRBJ1-2; D gene unclear. The CDR3 is 15 amino acids. CDR1 is MNHEY, CDR2 SVGAGI, per germline. The V end was cut by 5 bases, the J end by 4 bases, with 17 bases between. The chain's CDR3 is CASSISSGSSYGYTF. The CDR3 DNA sequence: TGTGCCAGCAGTATATCGTCCGGGTCCTCCTATGGCTACACCTTC.

The chain joins TRBV30 to TRBJ2-5, with D tentatively TRBD1 (6 bases). Germline CDR1 GTSNPN, CDR2 SVGIG (reference sequence). The CDR3 loop spans 15 amino acids. Trimming left V 0 bases short and J 4 bases short, with 15 bases between. In nucleotides, the CDR3 is TGTGCCTGGAGTGTCCAGGGGATGTCCAGAGAGACCCAGTACTTC. Translating it yields CAWSVQGMSRETQYF.

The chain has TRBV6-4 and TRBJ2-1; unclear D gene. Germline-derived CDR1 and CDR2 are MRHNA and SNTAGT. Trimming pared 3 bases from V and 0 bases from J, leaving 15 bases between. This CDR3 comprises 17 residues. The chain's CDR3 is CASSERGVLSSYNEQFF. CDR3 in DNA: TGTGCCAGCAGTGAGAGAGGAGTGTTGAGCTCCTACAATGAGCAGTTCTTC.

The chain links TRBV15 to TRBJ2-1; TRBD2 agrees at 7 bases. The CDR3 contains 16 residues. Germline-derived CDR1 and CDR2 are LNHNV and YYDKDF (reference sequence). Trimming cost V 1 base and J 4 bases; bases outside gene matches: 7. The CDR3 DNA follows: TGTGCCACCAGCAGAGTGGGCGGGAGCTTGTACAATGAGCAGTTCTTC. It codes for CATSRVGGSLYNEQFF.

CDR3 nucleotide sequence: TGTGCCAGCAGCTCCCTAGCGGGAGGCTACGAGCAGTACTTC. Translation gives CASSSLAGGYEQYF. The chain has TRBV7-8 and TRBJ2-7, with 11 bases lining up with TRBD2. Germline V CDR1 and CDR2: SGHVS, FQNEAQ. The CDR3 is made up of 14 amino acids. V was pared by 4 bases and J by 3 bases, with 2 bases of the junction left unmatched.

V gene TRBV6-4 combines with J gene TRBJ2-3, with 14 nucleotides matching TRBD2. The trim removed 2 bases at V and 3 bases at J, leaving 7 bases unmatched. Germline CDR1 MRHNA, CDR2 SNTAGT. The CDR3 contains 18 residues. CDR3 loop: CASSDTKGLAGETDTQYF. DNA of the CDR3: TGTGCCAGCAGTGACACAAAGGGACTAGCGGGGGAGACAGATACGCAGTATTTT.

This sequence joins TRBV12-5 and TRBJ2-7; 7 bases line up with TRBD1. From germline, CDR1 is LGHNT and CDR2 FRNRAP. The CDR3 length is 16 residues. V lost 9 bases and J lost 7; bases outside the gene matches: 21. CDR3: CASTTSPGQRLGEQYF. CDR3 nucleotide sequence: TGTGCTAGCACCACCAGCCCGGGACAGCGTTTGGGGGAGCAGTACTTC.

The V call is TRBV6-5, the J call TRBJ1-2, with 11 bases identical to TRBD1. The CDR3 spans 14 residues. V shed 6 bases and J 5 bases; nucleotides not matched to a gene: 5. Per the germline V gene, CDR1 is MNHEY and CDR2 is SVGAGI. CDR3 residues: CASSRDRGVYGYTF. In DNA form, the CDR3 reads TGTGCCAGCAGCCGGGACAGGGGGGTTTATGGCTACACCTTC.

CDR3 in DNA: TGTGCCAGCAGCCAAAACGCACTTAGCAATCAAGCCCAGCATTTT. The encoded protein is CASSQNALSNQAQHF. The V call is TRBV7-2, the J call TRBJ1-5; D gene ambiguous. The CDR3 length is 15 residues. V lost 5 bases and J 11 bases, leaving 22 bases between the germline ends. Germline CDR1 is SGHTA and CDR2 is FQGNSA.

V gene TRBV7-2 combines with J gene TRBJ1-3, with 8 bases lining up with TRBD1. The CDR3 extends over 15 amino acids. The trim removed 5 bases at V and 1 base at J, leaving 4 bases unmatched. Germline CDR1 is SGHTA and CDR2 is FQGNSA. The CDR3 bases are TGTGCCAGCAGCCCACAGGGGGGTTCTGGAAACACCATATATTTT. This encodes CASSPQGGSGNTIYF.

The V and J genes are TRBV14 and TRBJ1-4; D perhaps matches TRBD1 (6 bases). Trimming shortened V by 5 bases and J by 4 bases, and 11 bases separated the two germline ends. The CDR3 is made up of 14 amino acids. Germline CDR1 is SGHDN and CDR2 is FVKESK. CDR3 DNA sequence: TGTGCCAGCAGCTTGACAGGCGGTAATGAAAAACTGTTTTTT. Its translation is CASSLTGGNEKLFF.

The chain recombines TRBV30 with TRBJ1-5; TRBD1 might be the D (6 bases). The CDR3 runs 13 residues. V lost 4 bases, J lost 5 bases, and 12 bases lay in between. Germline CDR1 is GTSNPN and CDR2 is SVGIG (reference sequence). The CDR3 DNA sequence: TGTGCCTGGAATACAGGGTTGGATCAGCCCCAGCATTTT. Translated: CAWNTGLDQPQHF. Together with reference TRBV30 and TRBJ1-5, the CDR3 gives the full variable domain: SQTIHQWPATLVQPVGSPLSLECTVEGTSNPNLYWYRQAAGRGLQLLFYSVGIGQISSEVPQNLSASRPQDRQFILSSKKLLLSDSGFYLCAWNTGLDQPQHFGDGTRLSIL.

V usage is TRBV7-6 and J usage is TRBJ1-5; 11 nucleotides align to TRBD1. Trimming at V came to 1 base and at J to 6 bases, leaving 5 bases not matched to a gene. This CDR3 has 16 residues. CDR1 is SGHVS and CDR2 is FNYEAQ in the germline V gene. The CDR3 loop is CASSLGTGGRSQPQHF. The DNA of the CDR3 is TGTGCCAGCAGCTTAGGGACAGGGGGCAGAAGTCAGCCCCAGCATTTT.

The V call is TRBV5-1, the J call TRBJ2-7; TRBD1 might be the D (6 bases). Germline V gene data show CDR1 as SGHRS and CDR2 as YFSETQ. The CDR3 extends over 14 amino acids. The V gene lost 0 bases and the J gene lost 3 bases, with 10 bases spanning the gap. CDR3 loop: CASSLVTGVYEQYF. The CDR3 DNA is TGCGCCAGCAGCTTGGTGACAGGAGTCTACGAGCAGTACTTC.

V gene TRBV9 combines with J gene TRBJ2-7, with TRBD2 matching 9 bases. The germline V gene encodes CDR1 SGDLS and CDR2 YYNGEE. The CDR3 is 15 residues long. After removal of 0 bases from V and 6 bases from J, the junction contained 7 bases not matched to a gene. The CDR3 sequence is CASSVVSGRNGEQYF. The CDR3 nucleotides are TGTGCCAGCAGCGTAGTTAGCGGGAGAAACGGCGAGCAGTACTTC.

This chain links TRBV19 with TRBJ1-5; 8 nucleotides match TRBD1. V dropped 6 bases and J dropped 7; count of bases not matched to a gene: 14. This CDR3 spans 16 amino acids. The germline CDR1 and CDR2 sequences are LNHDA and SQIVND (reference sequence). The CDR3 coding sequence is TGTGCCAGTAGCAGCCCCCAGGGGGCTGTTAGGCAGCCCCAGCATTTT. Its protein is CASSSPQGAVRQPQHF.

Written as DNA, the CDR3 is TGTGCCACCAGCGGGCGAGCGCGGGAGTGGGAGACCCAGTACTTC. This sequence encodes CATSGRAREWETQYF. The rearrangement uses TRBV15 and TRBJ2-5; 7 nucleotides agree with TRBD2. Looked up from germline, CDR1 is LNHNV and CDR2 is YYDKDF (reference sequence). V was clipped by 5 bases and J by 5 bases; unmatched bases: 11. The length of the CDR3 is 15 residues.